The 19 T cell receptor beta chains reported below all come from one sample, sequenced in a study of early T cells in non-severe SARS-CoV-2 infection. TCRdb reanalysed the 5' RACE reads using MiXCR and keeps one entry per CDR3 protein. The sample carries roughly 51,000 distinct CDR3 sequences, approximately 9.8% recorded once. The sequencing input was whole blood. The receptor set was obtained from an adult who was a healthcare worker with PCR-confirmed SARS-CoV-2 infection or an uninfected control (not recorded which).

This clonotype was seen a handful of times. CDR3 bases: TGTGCCTGGATAGGGCGGGAGTGGTTCCATGAGCAGTTCTTC. Its translation: CAWIGREWFHEQFF. V is TRBV30 and J is TRBJ2-1, with 7 bases aligning to TRBD2. Germline V gene sequence: CDR1 GTSNPN, CDR2 SVGIG (reference sequence). The J segment lost 8 bases and the V segment lost 4 bases, leaving 11 bases of the junction unmatched. The CDR3 length is 14 residues.

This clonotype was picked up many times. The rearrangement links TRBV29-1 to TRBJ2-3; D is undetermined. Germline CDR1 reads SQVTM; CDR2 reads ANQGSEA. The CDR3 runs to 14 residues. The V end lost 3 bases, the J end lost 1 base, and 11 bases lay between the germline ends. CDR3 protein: CSVEGSEGTDTQYF. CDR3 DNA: TGCAGCGTTGAGGGGTCCGAGGGCACAGATACGCAGTATTTT.

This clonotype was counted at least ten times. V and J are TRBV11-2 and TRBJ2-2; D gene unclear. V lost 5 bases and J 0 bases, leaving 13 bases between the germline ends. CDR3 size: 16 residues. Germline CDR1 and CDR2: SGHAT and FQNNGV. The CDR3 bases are TGTGCCAGCAGCCAAATACCCTTCGCGAACACCGGGGAGCTGTTTTTT. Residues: CASSQIPFANTGELFF.

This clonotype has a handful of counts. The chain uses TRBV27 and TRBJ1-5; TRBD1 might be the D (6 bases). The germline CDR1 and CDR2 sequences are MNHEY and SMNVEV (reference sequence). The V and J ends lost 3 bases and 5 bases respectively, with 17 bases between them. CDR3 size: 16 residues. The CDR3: CASSFRLLQGDQPQHF. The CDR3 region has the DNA TGTGCCAGCAGTTTCCGGCTCCTACAGGGAGATCAGCCCCAGCATTTT.

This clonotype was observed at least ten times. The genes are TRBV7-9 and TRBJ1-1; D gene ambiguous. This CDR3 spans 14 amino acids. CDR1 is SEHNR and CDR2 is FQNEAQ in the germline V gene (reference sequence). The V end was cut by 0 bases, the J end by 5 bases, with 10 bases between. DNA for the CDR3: TGTGCCAGCAGCTTAGCTTCAACGGGGACTGAAGCTTTCTTT. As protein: CASSLASTGTEAFF. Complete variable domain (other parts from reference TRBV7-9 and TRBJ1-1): DTGVSQNPRHKITKRGQNVTFRCDPISEHNRLYWYRQTLGQGPEFLTYFQNEAQLEKSRLLSDRFSAERPKGSFSTLEIQRTEQGDSAMYLCASSLASTGTEAFFGQGTRLTVV.

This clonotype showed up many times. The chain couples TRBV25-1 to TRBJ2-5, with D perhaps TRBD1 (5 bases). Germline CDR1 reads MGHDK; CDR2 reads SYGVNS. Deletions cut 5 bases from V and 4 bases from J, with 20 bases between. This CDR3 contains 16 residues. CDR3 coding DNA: TGTGCCAGCAGTAAAAGCTACGGAAAGGGGCCAGAGACCCAGTACTTC. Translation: CASSKSYGKGPETQYF.

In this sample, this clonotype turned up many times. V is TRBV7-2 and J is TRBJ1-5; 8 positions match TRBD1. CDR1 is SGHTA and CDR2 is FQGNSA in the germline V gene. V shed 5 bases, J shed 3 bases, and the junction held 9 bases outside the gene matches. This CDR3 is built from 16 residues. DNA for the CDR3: TGTGCCAGCAGCCCTAAGACAGGGGCCAACAATCAGCCCCAGCATTTT. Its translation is CASSPKTGANNQPQHF.

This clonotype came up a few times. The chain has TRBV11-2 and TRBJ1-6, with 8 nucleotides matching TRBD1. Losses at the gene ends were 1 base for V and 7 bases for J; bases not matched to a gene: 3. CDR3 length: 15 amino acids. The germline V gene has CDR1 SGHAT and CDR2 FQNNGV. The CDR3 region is CASSLVDRGNSPLHF. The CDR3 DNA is TGTGCCAGCAGCTTAGTCGACAGGGGAAATTCACCCCTCCACTTT.

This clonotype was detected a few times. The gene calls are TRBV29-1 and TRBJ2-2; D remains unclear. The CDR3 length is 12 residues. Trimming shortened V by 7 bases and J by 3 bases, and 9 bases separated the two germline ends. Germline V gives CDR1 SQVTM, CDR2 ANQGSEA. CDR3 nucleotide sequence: TGCAGCGCAGGCCTGGACACCGGGGAGCTGTTTTTT. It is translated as CSAGLDTGELFF.

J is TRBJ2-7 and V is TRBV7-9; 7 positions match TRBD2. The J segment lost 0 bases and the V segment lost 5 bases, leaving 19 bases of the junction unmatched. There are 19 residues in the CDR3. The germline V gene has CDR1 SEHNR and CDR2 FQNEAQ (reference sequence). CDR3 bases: TGTGCCAGCAGCCGATTTCCCGGGACTAATTCACCTAGCTCCTACGAGCAGTACTTC. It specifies CASSRFPGTNSPSSYEQYF.

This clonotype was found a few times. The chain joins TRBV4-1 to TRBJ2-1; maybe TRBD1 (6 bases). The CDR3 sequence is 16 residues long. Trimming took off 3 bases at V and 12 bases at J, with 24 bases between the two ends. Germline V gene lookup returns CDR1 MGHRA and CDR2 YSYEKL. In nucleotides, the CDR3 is TGCGCCAGCAGCCACCAGGGGAGCGGCCGAACACTTGGGCAGTTCTTC. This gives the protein CASSHQGSGRTLGQFF.

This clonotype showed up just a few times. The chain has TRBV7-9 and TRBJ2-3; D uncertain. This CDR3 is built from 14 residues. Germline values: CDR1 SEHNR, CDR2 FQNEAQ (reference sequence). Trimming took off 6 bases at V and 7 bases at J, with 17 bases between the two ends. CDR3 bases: TGTGCCAGCAGGGGGTCCTTCGAACCAAATACGCAGTATTTT. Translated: CASRGSFEPNTQYF.

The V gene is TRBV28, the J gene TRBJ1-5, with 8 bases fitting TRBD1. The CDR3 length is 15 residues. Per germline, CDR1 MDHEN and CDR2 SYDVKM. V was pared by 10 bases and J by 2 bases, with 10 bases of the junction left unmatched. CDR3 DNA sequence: TGTGCCACTTCGGACAGGGAACGGGGCAATCAGCCCCAGCATTTT. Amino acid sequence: CATSDRERGNQPQHF. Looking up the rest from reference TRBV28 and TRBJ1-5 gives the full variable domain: DVKVTQSSRYLVKRTGEKVFLECVQDMDHENMFWYRQDPGLGLRLIYFSYDVKMKEKGDIPEGYSVSREKKERFSLILESASTNQTSMYLCATSDRERGNQPQHFGDGTRLSIL.

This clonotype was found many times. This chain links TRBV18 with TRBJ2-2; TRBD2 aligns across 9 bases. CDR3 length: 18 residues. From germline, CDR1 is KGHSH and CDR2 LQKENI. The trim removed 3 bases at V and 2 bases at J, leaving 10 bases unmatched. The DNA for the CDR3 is TGTGCCAGCTCACCTTTGACTAGCGGCCCTCTCAACACCGGGGAGCTGTTTTTT. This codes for CASSPLTSGPLNTGELFF.

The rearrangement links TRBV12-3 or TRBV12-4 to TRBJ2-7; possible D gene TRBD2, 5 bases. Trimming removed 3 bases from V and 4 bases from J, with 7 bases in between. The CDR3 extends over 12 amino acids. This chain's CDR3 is CASSFEGYEQYF. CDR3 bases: TGTGCCAGCAGTTTTGAGGGTTACGAGCAGTACTTC.

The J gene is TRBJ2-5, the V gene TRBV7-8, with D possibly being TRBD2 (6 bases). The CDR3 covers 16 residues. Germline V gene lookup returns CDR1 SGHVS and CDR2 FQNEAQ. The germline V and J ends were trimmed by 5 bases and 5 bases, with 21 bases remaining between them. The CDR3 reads CASSRVEASVRETQYF. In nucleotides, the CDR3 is TGTGCCAGCAGCCGTGTGGAGGCTAGCGTTCGGGAGACCCAGTACTTC.

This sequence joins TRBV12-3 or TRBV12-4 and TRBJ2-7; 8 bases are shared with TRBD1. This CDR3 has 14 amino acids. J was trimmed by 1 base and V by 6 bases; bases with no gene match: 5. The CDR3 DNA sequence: TGTGCCAGCAGCGACAGGGGAGGATCCTACGAGCAGTACTTC. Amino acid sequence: CASSDRGGSYEQYF.

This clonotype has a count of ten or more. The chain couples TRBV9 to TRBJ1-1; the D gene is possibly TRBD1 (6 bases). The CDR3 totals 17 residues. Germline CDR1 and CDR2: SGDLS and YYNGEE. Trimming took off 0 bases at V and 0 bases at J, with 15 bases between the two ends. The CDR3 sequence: CASSVGERWTVNTEAFF. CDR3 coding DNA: TGTGCCAGCAGCGTAGGGGAAAGATGGACAGTGAACACTGAAGCTTTCTTT.

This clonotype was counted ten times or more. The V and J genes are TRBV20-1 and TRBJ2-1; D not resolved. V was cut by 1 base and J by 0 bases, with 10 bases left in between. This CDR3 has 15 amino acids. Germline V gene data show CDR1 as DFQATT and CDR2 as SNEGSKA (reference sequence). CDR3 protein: CSARVDASSYNEQFF. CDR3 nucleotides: TGCAGTGCTAGAGTGGACGCGAGCTCCTACAATGAGCAGTTCTTC.